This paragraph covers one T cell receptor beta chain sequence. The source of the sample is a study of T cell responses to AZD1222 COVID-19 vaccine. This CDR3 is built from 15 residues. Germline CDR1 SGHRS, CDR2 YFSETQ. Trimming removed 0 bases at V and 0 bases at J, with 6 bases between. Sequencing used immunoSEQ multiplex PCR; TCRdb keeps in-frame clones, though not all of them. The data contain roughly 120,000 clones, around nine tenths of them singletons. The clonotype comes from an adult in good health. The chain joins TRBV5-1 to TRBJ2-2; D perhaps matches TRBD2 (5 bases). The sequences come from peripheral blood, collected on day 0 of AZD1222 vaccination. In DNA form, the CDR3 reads TGCGCCAGCAGCTTGGAGACTACGAACACCGGGGAGCTGTTTTTT. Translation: CASSLETTNTGELFF.